Sequencing of this TCR beta chain was carried out in a study of breast tumors, draining lymph nodes, adjacent tissues. Axillary draining lymph nodes of breast cancer patients supplied the node samples. General observations from the study: Tumor repertoires ranked between lymph nodes and nontumor tissue in diversity, with V and J gene preferences. Findings are consistent with lymph node origin and intratumoral expansion of most tumor T cells. Tumor and nontumor repertoires were significantly more similar in luminal-like than in basal-like breast cancer. Tumor T cell lymph node origin was a supported hypothesis, not proven.

MiXCR, applied by TCRdb to the multiplex PCR reads, yields one record per CDR3 protein. This table has 120,000 to 150,000 distinct CDR3 sequences, approximately 32% appearing once. This clonotype came up many times. Its antigen is currently unknown. The sequenced material came from axillary lymph node tissue. The origin of this receptor is a female donor with breast cancer. Some clones in this sample may be carry-over from other donors' samples.

Written as DNA, the CDR3 is TGTGCCAGTAGTATAGATGGCGGGGGTGTCGGGCAGGATACGCAGTATTTT. This sequence encodes CASSIDGGGVGQDTQYF. The chain couples TRBV19 to TRBJ2-3; 7 nucleotides line up with TRBD2. V lost 0 bases and J lost 6; bases outside the gene matches: 12. The CDR3 runs to 17 residues. CDR1 LNHDA and CDR2 SQIVND come from the germline V gene (reference sequence).